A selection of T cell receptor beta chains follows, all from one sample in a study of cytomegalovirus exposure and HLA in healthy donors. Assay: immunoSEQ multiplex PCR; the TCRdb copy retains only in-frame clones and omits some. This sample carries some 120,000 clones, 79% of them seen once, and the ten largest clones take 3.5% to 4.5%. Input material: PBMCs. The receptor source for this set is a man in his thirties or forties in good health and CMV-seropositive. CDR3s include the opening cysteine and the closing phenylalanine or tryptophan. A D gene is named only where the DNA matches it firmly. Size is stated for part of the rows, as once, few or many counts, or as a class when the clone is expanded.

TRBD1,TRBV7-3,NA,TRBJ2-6,TGTGCCAGTTCACCGGGACAGGGTCGCTCTGGGGCCAACGTCCTGACTTTC,CASSPGQGRSGANVLTF
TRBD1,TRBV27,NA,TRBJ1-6,TGTGCCAGCAGTCCCCCAGACAGGGGGCTTTCACCCCTCCACTTT,CASSPPDRGLSPLHF
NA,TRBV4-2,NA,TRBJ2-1,TGTGCCAGCAGCCAGGATCCGGGACTGTATTACAATGAGCAGTTCTTC,CASSQDPGLYYNEQFF
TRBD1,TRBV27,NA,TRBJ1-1,TGTGCCAGCAGTCTCACCTGGACAGGGAGGGGTGAAGCTTTCTTT,CASSLTWTGRGEAFF
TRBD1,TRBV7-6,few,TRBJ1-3,TGTGCCAGCAGCTCACGGGACAGTTTGAGAGACACCATATATTTT,CASSSRDSLRDTIYF
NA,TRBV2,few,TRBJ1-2,TGTGCCAGCAGTGATCTAGACAGGCCATATGGCTACACCTTC,CASSDLDRPYGYTF
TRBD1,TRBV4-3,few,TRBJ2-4,TGCGCCAGCAGCCGTACAGGGGACGCCAAAAACATTCAGTACTTC,CASSRTGDAKNIQYF
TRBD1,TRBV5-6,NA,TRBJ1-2,TGTGCCAGCAGCTCATCGGGACAGCTCTATGGCTACACCTTC,CASSSSGQLYGYTF
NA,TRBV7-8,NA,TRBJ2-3,TGTGCCAGCAGCTTAGCGGGCGGGACCCACACAGATACGCAGTATTTT,CASSLAGGTHTDTQYF
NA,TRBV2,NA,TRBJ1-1,TGTGCCAGCAAGGGGGTAGGGGTGGAGACTGAAGCTTTCTTT,CASKGVGVETEAFF
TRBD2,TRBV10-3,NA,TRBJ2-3,TGTGCCACCAGAGGGACTAGCGGGAGAACAGATACGCAGTATTTT,CATRGTSGRTDTQYF
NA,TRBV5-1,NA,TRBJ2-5,TGCGCCAGCAGCTCCTCCCCCAGGGAGACCCAGTACTTC,CASSSSPRETQYF
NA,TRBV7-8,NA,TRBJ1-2,TGTGCCAGCAGCTTAGCACAGAACTATGGCTACACCTTC,CASSLAQNYGYTF
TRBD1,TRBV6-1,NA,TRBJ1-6,TGTGCCAGCAGCTGGACAGGGGGAAATTCACCCCTCCACTTT,CASSWTGGNSPLHF
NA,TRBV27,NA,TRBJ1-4,TGTGCCAGCAGTTTCTCCAGGGTCAGAGAACTGTTTTTT,CASSFSRVRELFF
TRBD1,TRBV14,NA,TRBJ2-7,TGTGCCAGCAGCCCCCGGACAGGGGGCCACGAGCAGTACTTC,CASSPRTGGHEQYF
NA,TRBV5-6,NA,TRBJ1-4,TGTGCCAGCAGCTTCAGGGATGCAGGTGAAAAACTGTTTTTT,CASSFRDAGEKLFF
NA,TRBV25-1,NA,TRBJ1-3,TGTGCCAGCAGTACCCCGCCCCAAGACGGGAGCTCTGGAAACACCATATATTTT,CASSTPPQDGSSGNTIYF
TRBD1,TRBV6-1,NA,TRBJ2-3,TGTGCCAGCAGTGAAGGGACAGGGGGCGCAGATACGCAGTATTTT,CASSEGTGGADTQYF
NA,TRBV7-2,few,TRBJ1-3,TGTGCCAGCAGCTTAGGCCCACAGGGTGCTGGAAACACCATATATTTT,CASSLGPQGAGNTIYF
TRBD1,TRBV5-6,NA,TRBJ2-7,TGTGCCAGCAGCTTGGGGGACAGTGCCTACGAGCAGTACTTC,CASSLGDSAYEQYF
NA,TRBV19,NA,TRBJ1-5,TGTGCCAGTATATCTCGGGGGAGCAATCAGCCCCAGCATTTT,CASISRGSNQPQHF